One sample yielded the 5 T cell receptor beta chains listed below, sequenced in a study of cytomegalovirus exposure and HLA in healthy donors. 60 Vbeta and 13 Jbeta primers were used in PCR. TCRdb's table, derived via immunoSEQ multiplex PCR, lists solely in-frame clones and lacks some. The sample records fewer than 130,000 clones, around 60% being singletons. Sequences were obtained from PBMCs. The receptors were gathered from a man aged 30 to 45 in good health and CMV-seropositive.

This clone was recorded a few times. In DNA, the CDR3 is TGTGCCAGCTCACAAGTCAGACAGGGGGCTGGCACTGAAGCTTTCTTT. It encodes CASSQVRQGAGTEAFF. V and J are TRBV18 and TRBJ1-1, with 10 bases fitting TRBD1. V shed 4 bases, J shed 4 bases, and the junction held 9 bases outside the gene matches. The V gene's germline CDR1 is KGHSH and CDR2 LQKENI. The CDR3 is 16 amino acids.

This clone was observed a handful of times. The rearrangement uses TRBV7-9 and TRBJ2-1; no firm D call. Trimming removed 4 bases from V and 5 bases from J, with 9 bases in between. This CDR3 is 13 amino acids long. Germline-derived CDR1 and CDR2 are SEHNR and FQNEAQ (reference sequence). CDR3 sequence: CASSSNRDNEQFF. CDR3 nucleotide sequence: TGTGCCAGCAGCTCCAACCGGGACAATGAGCAGTTCTTC.

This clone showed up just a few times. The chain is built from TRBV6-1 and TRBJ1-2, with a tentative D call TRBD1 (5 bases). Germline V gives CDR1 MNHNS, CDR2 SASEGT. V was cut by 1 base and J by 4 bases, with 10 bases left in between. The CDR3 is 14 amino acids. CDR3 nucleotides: TGTGCCAGCAGTGAAGAAAGCGGGGGCTATGGCTACACCTTC. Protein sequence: CASSEESGGYGYTF.

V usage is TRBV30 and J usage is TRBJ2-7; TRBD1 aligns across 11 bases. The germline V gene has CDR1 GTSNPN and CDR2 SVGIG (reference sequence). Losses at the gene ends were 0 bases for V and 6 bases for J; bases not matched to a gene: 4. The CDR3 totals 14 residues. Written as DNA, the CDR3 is TGTGCCTGGAGTGTAGGGACAGGGGGGATCGAGCAGTACTTC. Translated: CAWSVGTGGIEQYF.

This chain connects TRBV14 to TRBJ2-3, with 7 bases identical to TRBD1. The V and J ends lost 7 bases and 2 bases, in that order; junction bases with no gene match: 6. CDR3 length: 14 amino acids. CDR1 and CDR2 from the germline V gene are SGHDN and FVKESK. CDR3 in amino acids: CASKGRGSTDTQYF. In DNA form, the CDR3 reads TGTGCCAGCAAAGGCAGGGGGTCCACAGATACGCAGTATTTT. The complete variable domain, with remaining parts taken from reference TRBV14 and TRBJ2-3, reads EAGVTQFPSHSVIEKGQTVTLRCDPISGHDNLYWYRRVMGKEIKFLLHFVKESKQDESGMPNNRFLAERTGGTYSTLKVQPAELEDSGVYFCASKGRGSTDTQYFGPGTRLTVL.